This T cell receptor beta chain was recorded in a study of Graves' ophthalmopathy and Graves' hyperthyroidism. This CDR3 has 15 residues. The junction had 6 bases not matched to a gene; V was cut back by 3 bases and J by 4 bases. Transcripts of RNA were the source for amplifying TCR beta CDR3 regions. HTBI primers served in a first-round RT-PCR, which a second-round multiplex PCR followed. TCRdb re-derived calls from the multiplex PCR reads in MiXCR, one entry per CDR3 protein. This sample has 150,000 or so distinct CDR3 sequences, with over 35% found just once. The V call is TRBV12-3 or TRBV12-4, the J call TRBJ1-1, with TRBD1 matching 9 bases. This sequence was found in a woman aged 35 to 49 with Graves' ophthalmopathy. Sequencing was done on a sample of peripheral blood. CDR3 DNA: TGTGCCAGCAGTTTCGGGACAGGGTTTTTCACTGAAGCTTTCTTT. Translation gives CASSFGTGFFTEAFF.